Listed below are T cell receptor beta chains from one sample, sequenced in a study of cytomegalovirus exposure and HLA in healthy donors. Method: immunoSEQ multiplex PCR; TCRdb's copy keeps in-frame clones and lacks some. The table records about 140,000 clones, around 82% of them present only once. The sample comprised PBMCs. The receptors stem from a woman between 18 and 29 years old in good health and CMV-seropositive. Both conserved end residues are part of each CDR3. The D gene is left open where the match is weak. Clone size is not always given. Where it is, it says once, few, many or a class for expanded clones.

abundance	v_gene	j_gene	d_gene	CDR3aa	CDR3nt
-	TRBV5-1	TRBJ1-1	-	CASSLEAGSITEAFF	TGCGCCAGCAGCTTGGAAGCGGGCAGTATCACTGAAGCTTTCTTT
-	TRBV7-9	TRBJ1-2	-	CASSPREGQDGYTF	TGTGCCAGCAGCCCCAGGGAGGGTCAGGATGGCTACACCTTC
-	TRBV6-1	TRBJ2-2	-	CASRSIANTGELFF	TGTGCCAGCAGGTCAATAGCGAACACCGGGGAGCTGTTTTTT
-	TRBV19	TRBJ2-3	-	CASSLLSDTQYF	TGTGCCAGTAGCCTTCTCTCAGATACGCAGTATTTT
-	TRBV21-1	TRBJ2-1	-	CATIARDRSEQFF	TGTGCCACCATCGCGCGGGACAGGAGTGAGCAGTTCTTC
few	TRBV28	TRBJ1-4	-	CAASTRKGEKLFF	TGTGCCGCGTCGACGAGGAAAGGTGAAAAACTGTTTTTT
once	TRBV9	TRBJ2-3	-	CASTLGHHRPPDTQYF	TGTGCCAGCACCCTAGGACACCACCGCCCCCCAGATACGCAGTATTTT
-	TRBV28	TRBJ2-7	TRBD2	CASKDSGGRYEQYF	TGTGCCAGCAAGGATAGCGGGGGCCGCTACGAGCAGTACTTC
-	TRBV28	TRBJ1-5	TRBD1	CASRDRFNQPQHF	TGTGCCAGCAGGGACAGGTTCAATCAGCCCCAGCATTTT
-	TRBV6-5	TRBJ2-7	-	CASSYDRFGEQYF	TGTGCCAGCAGTTACGACAGGTTCGGCGAGCAGTACTTC
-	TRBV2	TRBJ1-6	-	CASSLSTSQSSYNSPLHF	TGTGCCAGCAGCCTATCGACTTCCCAGAGCTCCTATAATTCACCCCTCCACTTT
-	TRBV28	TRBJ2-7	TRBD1	CASSFPGGYEQYF	TGTGCCAGCAGTTTCCCAGGGGGCTACGAGCAGTACTTC
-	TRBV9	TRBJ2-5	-	CASSVALESSQYF	TGTGCCAGCAGCGTAGCTCTGGAGTCCTCCCAGTACTTC
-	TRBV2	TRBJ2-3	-	CASSYGLGADTQYF	TGTGCCAGCAGCTACGGACTTGGGGCAGATACGCAGTATTTT
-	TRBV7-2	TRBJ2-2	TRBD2	CASPYPGLAGGRTGELFF	TGTGCCAGCCCTTACCCGGGACTAGCGGGGGGAAGGACCGGGGAGCTGTTTTTT
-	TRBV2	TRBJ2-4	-	CASSPWSDIQYF	TGTGCCAGCAGTCCATGGTCGGACATTCAGTACTTC
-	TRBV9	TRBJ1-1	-	CASSVVGGAETEAFF	TGTGCCAGCAGCGTAGTAGGGGGGGCGGAGACTGAAGCTTTCTTT
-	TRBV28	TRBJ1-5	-	CASSSTGLDKPQHF	TGTGCCAGCAGTTCAACAGGGCTAGACAAGCCCCAGCATTTT
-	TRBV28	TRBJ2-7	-	CASRRTVPYEQYF	TGTGCCAGCAGAAGGACAGTTCCCTACGAGCAGTACTTC
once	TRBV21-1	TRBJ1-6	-	CASSKGQGDSPLHF	TGTGCCAGCAGCAAAGGACAGGGTGATTCACCCCTCCACTTT